The sequence of this TCR beta chain was determined in a study of T cells in Graves' hyperthyroidism and ophthalmopathy. Researchers took RNA transcripts and amplified the TCR beta CDR3 regions from them. HTBI primers drove first-round RT-PCR of the TCR CDR3. TCRdb used MiXCR to reprocess the multiplex PCR reads, holding one entry per CDR3 protein. The sample lists fewer than 400,000 distinct CDR3 sequences; approximately 14% were seen once. This clonotype was picked up a small number of times. The V gene end was trimmed by 4 bases and the J gene end by 0 bases; junction bases not matched to a gene: 6. Per germline, CDR1 KGHSY and CDR2 FQNENV. The CDR3 covers 17 residues.

The genes are TRBV16 and TRBJ2-1; 10 positions agree with TRBD2. The specimen was blood. The sequence came from a woman aged 18-29 years with Graves' hyperthyroidism that later progressed to Graves' ophthalmopathy. The CDR3 protein is CASSPLEREGSYNEQFF. Written as DNA, the CDR3 is TGTGCCAGCAGCCCTCTTGAGCGGGAGGGCTCCTACAATGAGCAGTTCTTC. The full variable domain, rest sourced from reference TRBV16 and TRBJ2-1, is GEEVAQTPKHLVRGEGQKAKLYCAPIKGHSYVFWYQQVLKNEFKFLISFQNENVFDETGMPKERFSAKCLPNSPCSLEIQATKLEDSAVYFCASSPLEREGSYNEQFFGPGTRLTVL.